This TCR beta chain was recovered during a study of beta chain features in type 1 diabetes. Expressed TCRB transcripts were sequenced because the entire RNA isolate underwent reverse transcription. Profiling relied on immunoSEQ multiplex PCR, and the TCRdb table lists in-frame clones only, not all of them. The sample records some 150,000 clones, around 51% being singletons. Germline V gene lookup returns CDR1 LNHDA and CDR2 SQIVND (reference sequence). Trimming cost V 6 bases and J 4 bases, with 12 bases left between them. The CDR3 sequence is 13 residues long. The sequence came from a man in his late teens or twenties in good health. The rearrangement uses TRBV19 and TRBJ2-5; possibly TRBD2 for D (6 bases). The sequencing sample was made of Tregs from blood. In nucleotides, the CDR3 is TGTGCCAGTAGGTTCGGGGGTGGAGAGACCCAGTACTTC. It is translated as CASRFGGGETQYF.